This entry concerns a single T cell receptor beta chain. Clones were sequenced by immunoSEQ multiplex PCR, and TCRdb holds only the in-frame ones, with some missing. Of roughly 40,000 clones in the sample, more than 90% were seen once. V shed 4 bases, J shed 4 bases, and the junction held 15 bases outside the gene matches. The germline gives CDR1 SGHTS, CDR2 YDEGEE. This CDR3 region has 17 residues. These data are taken from a study of T cell changes during pregnancy in multiple sclerosis. The sequence was collected from a female donor with multiple sclerosis, enrolled in a pregnancy study. The sample was CD8+ T cells from peripheral blood mononuclear cells, taken in the first trimester of pregnancy. The gene calls are TRBV5-8 and TRBJ1-1; 8 nucleotides align to TRBD1. The chain's CDR3 is CASSQPTLTGAGTEAFF. The DNA of the CDR3 is TGTGCCAGCAGCCAACCGACCTTGACAGGGGCTGGCACTGAAGCTTTCTTT.